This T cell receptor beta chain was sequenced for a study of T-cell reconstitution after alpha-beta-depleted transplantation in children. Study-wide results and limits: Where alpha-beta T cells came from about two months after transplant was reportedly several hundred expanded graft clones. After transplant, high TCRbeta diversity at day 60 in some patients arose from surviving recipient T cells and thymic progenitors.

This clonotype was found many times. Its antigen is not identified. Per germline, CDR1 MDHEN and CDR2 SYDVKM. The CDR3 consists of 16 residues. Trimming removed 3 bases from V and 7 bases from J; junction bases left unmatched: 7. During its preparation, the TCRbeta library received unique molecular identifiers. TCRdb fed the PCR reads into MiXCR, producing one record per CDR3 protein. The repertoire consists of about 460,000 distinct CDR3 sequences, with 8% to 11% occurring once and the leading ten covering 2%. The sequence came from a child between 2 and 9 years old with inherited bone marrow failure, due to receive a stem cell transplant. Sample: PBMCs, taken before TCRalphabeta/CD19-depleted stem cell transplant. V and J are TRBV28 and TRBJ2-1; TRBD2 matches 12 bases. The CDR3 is CASSFPPTSGSNEQFF. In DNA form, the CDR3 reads TGTGCCAGCAGTTTCCCCCCGACTAGCGGGAGTAATGAGCAGTTCTTC.